Shown below are 26 T cell receptor beta chains from a single sample sequenced in a study of OX40 agonist ivuxolimab in advanced cancers. Sequencing was performed with immunoSEQ multiplex PCR; in TCRdb, only in-frame clones are kept and a portion is missing. The sample holds roughly 72,000 clones, about 94% seen once. The sample was CD4+ or CD8+ T cells sorted from blood, taken in a trial of the OX40 agonist ivuxolimab. The receptors were gathered from an adult with an advanced solid tumor such as melanoma, head and neck, liver or kidney cancer.

The chain couples TRBV13 to TRBJ2-7; the D is unclear. There are 12 residues in the CDR3. Trimming stripped 2 bases from V and 5 bases from J, with 7 bases between. Looked up from germline, CDR1 is PRHDT and CDR2 is FYEKMQ (reference sequence). Here the CDR3 DNA reads TGTGCCAGCAGCTTATTTGAAAACGAGCAGTACTTC. Its protein product is CASSLFENEQYF.

The V gene is TRBV11-2, the J gene TRBJ2-7, with D possibly matching TRBD2 (6 bases). With 3 bases removed from V and 2 bases from J, the gap between germline ends came to 20 bases. The CDR3 has 17 residues. Germline CDR1 is SGHAT and CDR2 is FQNNGV. The CDR3 nucleotides read TGTGCCAGCAGCTTCCAAAGGGGTTTAGCGGTTCCCTACGAGCAGTACTTC. Translating it yields CASSFQRGLAVPYEQYF. The variable domain in full, completed from reference TRBV11-2 and TRBJ2-7, reads EAGVAQSPRYKIIEKRQSVAFWCNPISGHATLYWYQQILGQGPKLLIQFQNNGVVDDSQLPKDRFSAERLKGVDSTLKIQPAKLEDSAVYLCASSFQRGLAVPYEQYFGPGTRLTVT.

The J gene is TRBJ2-5, the V gene TRBV10-1; D unresolved. Trimming pared 4 bases from V and 5 bases from J, leaving 11 bases between. Germline CDR1 and CDR2: WNHNN and SYGVQD (reference sequence). The CDR3 consists of 13 residues. CDR3 loop: CASSGRDRETQYF. The DNA of the CDR3 is TGCGCCAGCAGTGGTAGGGATCGGGAGACCCAGTACTTC.

In DNA form, the CDR3 reads TGTGCCAGCAGCGGCTGGGACAGGGGGAACACTGAAGCTTTCTTT. Encoded protein: CASSGWDRGNTEAFF. The V and J genes are TRBV7-8 and TRBJ1-1; 10 nucleotides align to TRBD1. Germline-derived CDR1 and CDR2 are SGHVS and FQNEAQ. The CDR3 has 15 amino acids. J was trimmed by 1 base and V by 5 bases; bases with no gene match: 4. The full variable domain, completed using reference TRBV7-8 and TRBJ1-1, is GAGVSQSPRYKVAKRGQDVALRCDPISGHVSLFWYQQALGQGPEFLTYFQNEAQLDKSGLPSDRFFAERPEGSVSTLKIQRTQQEDSAVYLCASSGWDRGNTEAFFGQGTRLTVV.

The CDR3 nucleotides are TGTGCCAGCAGCTTGACTGGAAGGGGTACTGAAGCTTTCTTT. Its translation is CASSLTGRGTEAFF. This rearrangement joins TRBV11-3 to TRBJ1-1; tentatively, D is TRBD1 (5 bases). From germline, CDR1 is SGHNT and CDR2 YENEEA. The V gene lost 3 bases and the J gene lost 5 bases, with 13 bases spanning the gap. The CDR3 totals 14 residues.

In its sample, this clone was seen once. The genes are TRBV7-6 and TRBJ2-1, with D tentatively TRBD1 (6 bases). V gave up 1 base and J gave up 16 bases, with 14 bases separating them. Germline values: CDR1 SGHVS, CDR2 FNYEAQ. This CDR3 has 12 residues. As DNA, the CDR3 is TGTGCCAGCAGCTTAGAAGACAGGATCCTATTCTTC. It translates to CASSLEDRILFF.

The chain joins TRBV4-1 to TRBJ2-7; D not resolved. Trimming took off 0 bases at V and 2 bases at J, with 14 bases between the two ends. Germline CDR1 and CDR2: MGHRA and YSYEKL. This CDR3 has 16 residues. Here the CDR3 reads CASSQDFSGFTYEQYF. For the CDR3, the DNA is TGCGCCAGCAGCCAAGATTTCTCCGGTTTCACCTACGAGCAGTACTTC.

J is TRBJ2-5 and V is TRBV28; D remains ambiguous. From germline, CDR1 is MDHEN and CDR2 SYDVKM. The V end lost 4 bases, the J end lost 2 bases, and 17 bases lay between the germline ends. There are 16 residues in the CDR3. For the CDR3, the DNA is TGTGCCAGCAGTTCCCCCGACCGCCTCGTTCAAGAGACCCAGTACTTC. Translation gives CASSSPDRLVQETQYF.

In its sample, this clone was seen once. The chain has TRBV13 and TRBJ1-3, with D hard to call. CDR3 length: 14 amino acids. CDR1 PRHDT and CDR2 FYEKMQ come from the germline V gene (reference sequence). With 0 bases removed from V and 3 bases from J, the gap between germline ends came to 6 bases. The CDR3, as DNA: TGTGCCAGCAGCTTAGGGCAGGATGGAAACACCATATATTTT. It codes for CASSLGQDGNTIYF.

The V and J genes are TRBV6-1 and TRBJ1-2, with TRBD1 as a possible D gene (5 bases). The germline gives CDR1 MNHNS, CDR2 SASEGT. Trimming left V 6 bases short and J 5 bases short, with 13 bases between. The CDR3 covers 13 residues. CDR3 sequence (DNA): TGTGCCAGCAGGGGGGACGCAGCTTATGGCTACACCTTC. Its protein product is CASRGDAAYGYTF.

V gene TRBV10-3 combines with J gene TRBJ1-1; D might be TRBD1 (6 bases). Trimming removed 3 bases at V and 4 bases at J, with 12 bases between. The CDR3 consists of 14 residues. Germline values: CDR1 ENHRY, CDR2 SYGVKD. CDR3 loop: CAISDIQGGTEAFF. Here the CDR3 DNA reads TGTGCCATCAGTGATATACAGGGTGGCACTGAAGCTTTCTTT.

The rearrangement uses TRBV5-1 and TRBJ2-3; the match to TRBD2 covers 10 bases. Germline loops: CDR1 SGHRS, CDR2 YFSETQ. Trimming at V came to 0 bases and at J to 1 base, leaving 2 bases not matched to a gene. CDR3 size: 16 residues. The CDR3 region has the DNA TGCGCCAGCAGCTTGGAGACTAGCGGGCGCACAGATACGCAGTATTTT. Protein: CASSLETSGRTDTQYF.

CDR3 loop: CASSPRGFDEQFF. CDR3 DNA sequence: TGTGCCAGCAGTCCTAGGGGGTTTGATGAGCAGTTCTTC. The chain joins TRBV6-5 to TRBJ2-1, with D possibly matching TRBD1 (6 bases). The germline gives CDR1 MNHEY, CDR2 SVGAGI. Deletions cut 5 bases from V and 8 bases from J, with 13 bases between. The CDR3 has 13 residues.

CDR3 sequence (DNA): TGCGCCAGCAGCTTGGCGCTAGGGGGGGGCCCAGATACGCAGTATTTT. Protein sequence: CASSLALGGGPDTQYF. The chain recombines TRBV5-1 with TRBJ2-3; D is perhaps TRBD2 (7 bases). CDR3 length: 16 residues. V dropped 0 bases and J dropped 4 bases, with 15 bases sitting between them. CDR1 and CDR2 from the germline V gene are SGHRS and YFSETQ.

The chain couples TRBV7-2 to TRBJ2-1, with D possibly called TRBD1 or TRBD2 (5 bases each). CDR1 is SGHTA, CDR2 FQGNSA, per germline. Deletions cut 5 bases from V and 8 bases from J, with 19 bases between. The CDR3 spans 15 residues. In DNA, the CDR3 is TGTGCCAGCAGCCGGCTGAGCGCCGGGGCCCATGAGCAGTTCTTC. Amino acids: CASSRLSAGAHEQFF.

The chain joins TRBV10-2 to TRBJ2-2, with D uncertain. Between the trimmed V and J ends, which lost 0 bases and 2 bases, there was a span of 13 bases. Germline CDR1 reads WSHSY; CDR2 reads SAAADI. This CDR3 spans 17 amino acids. The CDR3 is CASSESLARANTGELFF. In DNA form, the CDR3 reads TGCGCCAGCAGTGAGTCTTTGGCCAGAGCTAACACCGGGGAGCTGTTTTTT.

The chain couples TRBV29-1 to TRBJ2-5; maybe TRBD1 (7 bases). V gave up 2 bases and J gave up 2 bases, with 12 bases separating them. The CDR3 is 14 amino acids. Germline V gene data show CDR1 as SQVTM and CDR2 as ANQGSEA. The CDR3 DNA is TGCAGCGTTGAATTCTCAGGGGGGCAAGAGACCCAGTACTTC. This sequence encodes CSVEFSGGQETQYF. The full variable domain, rest sourced from reference TRBV29-1 and TRBJ2-5, is SAVISQKPSRDICQRGTSLTIQCQVDSQVTMMFWYRQQPGQSLTLIATANQGSEATYESGFVIDKFPISRPNLTFSTLTVSNMSPEDSSIYLCSVEFSGGQETQYFGPGTRLLVL.

The CDR3 sequence is CASSHRGGTYNQPQHF. CDR3 nucleotide sequence: TGTGCCAGCAGCCACAGGGGAGGTACTTACAATCAGCCCCAGCATTTT. The chain couples TRBV27 to TRBJ1-5, with 7 bases fitting TRBD1. Germline V gives CDR1 MNHEY, CDR2 SMNVEV (reference sequence). Germline trimming cut 6 bases from V and 3 bases from J; bases unmatched to any gene: 11. The CDR3 extends over 16 amino acids.

This chain connects TRBV27 to TRBJ1-6, with 7 bases fitting TRBD1. Germline CDR1 is MNHEY and CDR2 is SMNVEV (reference sequence). V dropped 6 bases and J dropped 9; count of bases not matched to a gene: 8. CDR3 size: 14 residues. CDR3 in amino acids: CASRLTGVGSPLHF. CDR3 sequence (DNA): TGTGCCAGCAGACTCACAGGGGTCGGTTCACCCCTCCACTTT.

This chain links TRBV7-9 with TRBJ1-1, with no clear D. The CDR3 is made up of 17 amino acids. Deletions cut 5 bases from V and 4 bases from J, with 23 bases between. CDR1 SEHNR and CDR2 FQNEAQ come from the germline V gene (reference sequence). CDR3 loop: CASSGVRASRAGTEAFF. CDR3 nucleotide sequence: TGTGCCAGCAGCGGAGTCCGGGCCTCCCGAGCGGGCACTGAAGCTTTCTTT. Full variable domain (missing parts from reference TRBV7-9 and TRBJ1-1): DTGVSQNPRHKITKRGQNVTFRCDPISEHNRLYWYRQTLGQGPEFLTYFQNEAQLEKSRLLSDRFSAERPKGSFSTLEIQRTEQGDSAMYLCASSGVRASRAGTEAFFGQGTRLTVV.

The rearrangement links TRBV27 to TRBJ2-1, with 12 bases identical to TRBD2. The germline CDR1 and CDR2 sequences are MNHEY and SMNVEV (reference sequence). This CDR3 region has 15 residues. The trim removed 8 bases at V and 7 bases at J, leaving 9 bases unmatched. The CDR3 reads CASQLAGGPGNEQFF. CDR3 nucleotides: TGTGCCAGCCAGCTAGCGGGAGGGCCGGGGAATGAGCAGTTCTTC.

V gene TRBV5-4 combines with J gene TRBJ2-7, with TRBD1 identical over 9 bases. Trimming cost V 4 bases and J 3 bases; bases outside gene matches: 8. The CDR3 is 15 residues long. Per the germline V gene, CDR1 is SGHNT and CDR2 is YYREEE (reference sequence). CDR3 loop: CASSNRDRVYYEQYF. The CDR3 DNA is TGTGCCAGCAGCAACCGGGACAGGGTTTACTACGAGCAGTACTTC.

The chain employs TRBV5-1 and TRBJ2-7, with unresolved D. There are 14 residues in the CDR3. Trimming removed 6 bases from V and 1 base from J, with 14 bases in between. Germline CDR1 and CDR2: SGHRS and YFSETQ. CDR3 amino acids: CASTVGGQSYEQYF. The CDR3 DNA reads TGCGCCAGCACCGTAGGTGGGCAGTCCTACGAGCAGTACTTC. Full variable domain (outside the CDR3, taken from reference TRBV5-1 and TRBJ2-7): KAGVTQTPRYLIKTRGQQVTLSCSPISGHRSVSWYQQTPGQGLQFLFEYFSETQRNKGNFPGRFSGRQFSNSRSEMNVSTLELGDSALYLCASTVGGQSYEQYFGPGTRLTVT.

The CDR3 region is CASSLLEGTPYEQYF. CDR3 sequence (DNA): TGTGCCAGCAGCTTACTCGAGGGGACTCCCTACGAGCAGTACTTC. This chain links TRBV7-9 with TRBJ2-7; D perhaps matches TRBD2 (6 bases). Germline V CDR1 and CDR2: SEHNR, FQNEAQ (reference sequence). This CDR3 contains 15 residues. V lost 2 bases and J 2 bases, leaving 13 bases between the germline ends.

The chain recombines TRBV28 with TRBJ2-7; no definite D call. This CDR3 has 16 amino acids. Trimming removed 3 bases at V and 0 bases at J, with 15 bases between. CDR1 MDHEN and CDR2 SYDVKM come from the germline V gene. The DNA of the CDR3 is TGTGCCAGCAGTTTTTCCGCTTCTATGAGCTCCTACGAGCAGTACTTC. It codes for CASSFSASMSSYEQYF.

This CDR3 is CASSLGQGGPGNTIYF. In DNA form, the CDR3 reads TGTGCCAGCAGCCTCGGACAGGGAGGCCCTGGAAACACCATATATTTT. This chain joins TRBV13 and TRBJ1-3, with TRBD1 identical over 8 bases. The germline V gene has CDR1 PRHDT and CDR2 FYEKMQ (reference sequence). The CDR3 covers 16 residues. Trimming took 5 bases from V and 2 from J; bases not matched to a gene: 8.